This is a list of T cell receptor beta chains from one sample in a study of OX40 agonist ivuxolimab in advanced cancers. This table comes from immunoSEQ multiplex PCR, and its TCRdb copy is limited to in-frame clones, with some not included. This table holds roughly 92,000 clones, more than 85% found once. The material sequenced was CD4+ or CD8+ T cells sorted from blood, taken in a trial of the OX40 agonist ivuxolimab. These receptors all come from an adult with an advanced solid tumor such as melanoma, head and neck, liver or kidney cancer. Both conserved end residues are part of each CDR3. The order of the fields is D gene, J gene, V gene, clone size, CDR3 protein, CDR3 DNA. A D gene is named only where the DNA matches it firmly. Not every row has a clone size; where given, it reads once, few, many or a size class.

d_gene: TRBD1; j_gene: TRBJ2-5; v_gene: TRBV2; abundance: -; CDR3aa: CASRGQGKETQYF; CDR3nt: TGTGCCAGCAGGGGACAGGGGAAAGAGACCCAGTACTTC
d_gene: -; j_gene: TRBJ2-7; v_gene: TRBV9; abundance: -; CDR3aa: CASSVGDNALRGQYF; CDR3nt: TGTGCCAGCAGCGTAGGTGACAATGCCCTCAGAGGGCAGTACTTC
d_gene: -; j_gene: TRBJ2-3; v_gene: TRBV4-2; abundance: -; CDR3aa: CASSQAVADTQYF; CDR3nt: TGTGCCAGCAGCCAAGCGGTAGCTGATACGCAGTATTTT
d_gene: -; j_gene: TRBJ2-2; v_gene: TRBV19; abundance: -; CDR3aa: CASRPGGNTGELFF; CDR3nt: TGTGCCAGTAGACCCGGGGGGAACACCGGGGAGCTGTTTTTT
d_gene: TRBD1; j_gene: TRBJ1-2; v_gene: TRBV27; abundance: -; CDR3aa: CASSLNPPGQGADGYTF; CDR3nt: TGTGCCAGCAGTTTAAACCCTCCGGGACAGGGGGCCGACGGCTACACCTTC
d_gene: TRBD1; j_gene: TRBJ2-3; v_gene: TRBV15; abundance: -; CDR3aa: CATSGRDRDEGTDTQYF; CDR3nt: TGTGCCACCAGCGGCCGGGACAGGGACGAGGGGACAGATACGCAGTATTTT
d_gene: TRBD1; j_gene: TRBJ2-3; v_gene: TRBV15; abundance: once; CDR3aa: CATSRRQGPSTDTQYF; CDR3nt: TGTGCCACCAGCAGGAGACAGGGGCCTTCCACAGATACGCAGTATTTT
d_gene: -; j_gene: TRBJ1-5; v_gene: TRBV4-3; abundance: -; CDR3aa: CASSQSLAQPQHF; CDR3nt: TGCGCCAGCAGCCAATCCTTGGCTCAGCCCCAGCATTTT
d_gene: TRBD2; j_gene: TRBJ2-3; v_gene: TRBV27; abundance: -; CDR3aa: CASRDSGTPRDTQYF; CDR3nt: TGTGCCAGCAGGGATAGCGGGACCCCGAGGGATACGCAGTATTTT
d_gene: -; j_gene: TRBJ1-3; v_gene: TRBV19; abundance: -; CDR3aa: CASSLANTIYF; CDR3nt: TGTGCCAGTAGTTTGGCGAACACCATATATTTT
d_gene: -; j_gene: TRBJ2-7; v_gene: TRBV19; abundance: once; CDR3aa: CASSIRHNPGSYEQYF; CDR3nt: TGTGCCAGTAGTATAAGGCACAACCCCGGTTCCTACGAGCAGTACTTC
d_gene: -; j_gene: TRBJ2-7; v_gene: TRBV9; abundance: -; CDR3aa: CASSVLGLTQEQYF; CDR3nt: TGTGCCAGCAGCGTGCTAGGACTTACCCAGGAACAGTACTTC
d_gene: -; j_gene: TRBJ2-7; v_gene: TRBV19; abundance: -; CDR3aa: CASSISGTYEQYF; CDR3nt: TGTGCCAGTAGTATCTCCGGAACTTACGAGCAGTACTTC
d_gene: -; j_gene: TRBJ1-2; v_gene: TRBV5-4; abundance: -; CDR3aa: CASSLGGGYTF; CDR3nt: TGTGCCAGCAGCTTGGGAGGTGGCTACACCTTC
d_gene: -; j_gene: TRBJ1-1; v_gene: TRBV13; abundance: -; CDR3aa: CASSSPMKDFKEAFF; CDR3nt: TGTGCCAGCAGCTCCCCAATGAAGGATTTTAAGGAAGCTTTCTTT
d_gene: -; j_gene: TRBJ2-1; v_gene: TRBV4-2; abundance: once; CDR3aa: CASSPPGEYSYNEQFF; CDR3nt: TGTGCCAGCAGCCCCCCAGGGGAGTACTCCTACAATGAGCAGTTCTTC
d_gene: -; j_gene: TRBJ1-2; v_gene: TRBV4-1; abundance: -; CDR3aa: CASSQGQANGYTF; CDR3nt: TGCGCCAGCAGCCAAGGACAGGCCAATGGCTACACCTTC
d_gene: TRBD2; j_gene: TRBJ2-3; v_gene: TRBV7-6; abundance: -; CDR3aa: CASSWVAGGADTQYF; CDR3nt: TGTGCCAGCAGCTGGGTAGCGGGGGGGGCAGATACGCAGTATTTT
d_gene: -; j_gene: TRBJ1-5; v_gene: TRBV7-2; abundance: -; CDR3aa: CASSLGGPRPQHF; CDR3nt: TGTGCCAGCAGCTTGGGGGGCCCCAGGCCCCAGCATTTT
d_gene: -; j_gene: TRBJ1-1; v_gene: TRBV27; abundance: -; CDR3aa: CASSFSGTEAFF; CDR3nt: TGTGCCAGCAGTTTTTCCGGGACTGAAGCTTTCTTT